The sample holds many counts of the clone carrying this T cell receptor beta chain. Its antigen is not known. The CDR3 runs to 16 residues. J lost 4 bases, V lost 5 bases, and 6 bases had no gene match. Germline values: CDR1 MNHEY, CDR2 SMNVEV (reference sequence). The sample belongs to a study of neurological immune-mediated disorders. Study observations and caveats: There was no association between the multiple sclerosis repertoire cluster and any clinical or MRI feature. HTLV-1-associated myelopathy had the most TCR clonal expansion, while multiple sclerosis had the least, a level that fell below healthy controls.

TCRdb reprocessed the 5' RACE reads via MiXCR and lists one record per CDR3 protein. The data show some 70,000 distinct CDR3 sequences, almost 3.5% seen once. Sequencing was done on a sample of PBMCs. This TCR came from a man aged 35 to 55 with multiple sclerosis. The rearrangement uses TRBV27 and TRBJ2-1, with 12 bases matching TRBD2. The CDR3 here is CASSLLAGGGYNEQFF. The DNA of the CDR3 is TGTGCCAGCAGTCTACTAGCGGGGGGTGGGTACAATGAGCAGTTCTTC.